The present T cell receptor beta chain was sequenced within a study of T-cell memory formation after mild COVID-19. From the 5' RACE reads, TCRdb called clonotypes with MiXCR, one entry per CDR3 protein. The data show around 250,000 distinct CDR3 sequences, around 17% seen once. Germline CDR1 DFQATT, CDR2 SNEGSKA (reference sequence). This CDR3 is 15 amino acids long. V gave up 3 bases and J gave up 3 bases, with 14 bases separating them. The sequencing input was PBMCs or a T cell subset sorted from them (not recorded which). V usage is TRBV20-1 and J usage is TRBJ2-2; D is undetermined. This receptor was identified in a man aged 18 to 30 who had mild COVID-19 (a few samples of this study predate the infection). Cell type and time point are not known. The CDR3 DNA follows: TGCAGTGCTAGTTTTTTCGGTCATCACACCGGGGAGCTGTTTTTT. Translating gives CSASFFGHHTGELFF.